This T cell receptor beta chain was sequenced during a study of blood T cell repertoires in COVID-19. Study context: Nucleic acid was either cDNA or gDNA, and it came from T cells, B-cell-depleted T cells, or PBMCs.

Libraries were prepared by immunoSEQ multiplex PCR; TCRdb keeps only in-frame clonotypes and omits some of them. This sample has about 16,000 clones, with 90% to 95% found just once. The source material was peripheral blood. The TCR originated in a human donor in a cohort sampled during active COVID-19.

In DNA, the CDR3 is TGTGCCAGCAGTTTCCTCTCTTGGCCTTCTGGAAACACCATATATTTT. This codes for CASSFLSWPSGNTIYF. The rearrangement uses TRBV28 and TRBJ1-3; no definite D call. The germline V and J ends were trimmed by 3 bases and 1 base, with 13 bases remaining between them. The CDR3 is made up of 16 amino acids. Per the germline V gene, CDR1 is MDHEN and CDR2 is SYDVKM. Filled out from reference TRBV28 and TRBJ1-3, the complete variable domain reads DVKVTQSSRYLVKRTGEKVFLECVQDMDHENMFWYRQDPGLGLRLIYFSYDVKMKEKGDIPEGYSVSREKKERFSLILESASTNQTSMYLCASSFLSWPSGNTIYFGEGSWLTVV.